This entry lists 22 T cell receptor beta chains sequenced from one sample in a study of blood T cell repertoires in COVID-19. Clones were read by immunoSEQ multiplex PCR, and TCRdb kept only the in-frame ones, dropping some. The sample lists about 210,000 clones, approximately 80% occurring once. What was sequenced was PBMCs or T cells enriched from blood (not recorded which). The receptor source for this set is a man between 25 and 39 years old with acute COVID-19.

This clone turned up a few times. The V call is TRBV28, the J call TRBJ1-5; 12 bases fit TRBD1. Per germline, CDR1 MDHEN and CDR2 SYDVKM. The CDR3 spans 17 residues. V lost 7 bases, J lost 6 bases, and 13 bases stayed unmatched. The CDR3 bases are TGTGCCAGCACCTTAGGCGGGACAGGGGGCCTTGGTCAGCCCCAGCATTTT. It translates to CASTLGGTGGLGQPQHF.

The J gene is TRBJ1-2, the V gene TRBV30, with 8 positions matching TRBD1. The V segment lost 2 bases and the J segment 2 bases; nucleotides outside the gene matches: 4. The CDR3 is made up of 14 amino acids. Germline V CDR1 and CDR2: GTSNPN, SVGIG (reference sequence). For the CDR3, the DNA is TGTGCCTGGAGTAAATCAGGGGGCAACTATGGCTACACCTTC. Protein product: CAWSKSGGNYGYTF.

The chain is built from TRBV5-4 and TRBJ2-1, with a weak D call TRBD2 (6 bases). Looked up from germline, CDR1 is SGHNT and CDR2 is YYREEE (reference sequence). Trimming left V 10 bases short and J 9 bases short, with 20 bases between. The CDR3 runs to 13 residues. This CDR3 reads CASRGTVLGEQFF. The CDR3 DNA reads as TGTGCCTCCCGGGGGACCGTTCTCGGTGAGCAGTTCTTC.

The chain uses TRBV27 and TRBJ1-2; D ambiguous. Germline-derived CDR1 and CDR2 are MNHEY and SMNVEV (reference sequence). The CDR3 is 14 residues long. V shed 5 bases and J shed 4 bases, with 14 bases lying between them. Here the CDR3 reads CASSLKRVGYGYTF. DNA for the CDR3: TGTGCCAGCAGTCTAAAGAGGGTGGGCTATGGCTACACCTTC.

This rearrangement joins TRBV21-1 to TRBJ1-5; whether TRBD1, the table's D call, matches the DNA was not checked. TRBV21-1 is given as a pseudogene. CDR3 size: 17 residues. In DNA, the CDR3 is TGTGCCAGCAGCAAAGCGAACGGGACAGGGGAGAATCAGCCCCAGCATTTT. It is translated as CASSKANGTGENQPQHF.

The chain recombines TRBV14 with TRBJ2-7; TRBD1 is a possible D gene (6 bases). Looked up from germline, CDR1 is SGHDN and CDR2 is FVKESK. Trimming removed 5 bases at V and 3 bases at J, with 17 bases between. The CDR3 spans 15 residues. The chain's CDR3 is CASSTSWTESYEQYF. As DNA, the CDR3 is TGTGCCAGCAGCACTTCTTGGACAGAGAGCTACGAGCAGTACTTC.

CDR3 protein: CASRGTSYNSPLHF. Written as DNA, the CDR3 is TGTGCCAGCAGGGGGACTTCCTATAATTCACCCCTCCACTTT. This chain links TRBV25-1 with TRBJ1-6, with D tentatively TRBD1 (5 bases). The CDR3 is 14 residues long. V lost 6 bases and J lost 1, with 7 bases in between. CDR1 is MGHDK, CDR2 SYGVNS, per germline.

This clone occurred a few times. V gene TRBV18 combines with J gene TRBJ2-5; 9 bases agree with TRBD1. The CDR3 is made up of 14 amino acids. CDR1 is KGHSH, CDR2 LQKENI, per germline. J was trimmed by 3 bases and V by 5 bases; bases with no gene match: 4. CDR3 loop: CASSTRTGEETQYF. The DNA of the CDR3 is TGTGCCAGCTCAACTCGGACAGGGGAAGAGACCCAGTACTTC.

The chain joins TRBV19 to TRBJ1-1; 9 bases are shared with TRBD1. CDR1 is LNHDA, CDR2 SQIVND, per germline (reference sequence). The CDR3 has 17 amino acids. The trim removed 7 bases at V and 11 bases at J, leaving 23 bases unmatched. The chain's CDR3 is CASIPFGEGQGWGIAFF. CDR3 sequence (DNA): TGTGCCAGTATCCCGTTCGGTGAGGGACAGGGCTGGGGCATCGCTTTCTTT.

This rearrangement joins TRBV11-1 to TRBJ2-7; 8 bases fit TRBD1. The CDR3 is made up of 16 amino acids. V lost 1 base to trimming and J lost 3 bases; unmatched junction nucleotides: 8. CDR1 SGHAT and CDR2 FQDESV come from the germline V gene (reference sequence). CDR3: CASSLGGGQGVYEQYF. CDR3 DNA: TGTGCCAGCAGCTTAGGGGGCGGACAGGGCGTCTACGAGCAGTACTTC. Combining the CDR3 with reference TRBV11-1 and TRBJ2-7 gives the whole variable domain EAEVAQSPRYKITEKSQAVAFWCDPISGHATLYWYRQILGQGPELLVQFQDESVVDDSQLPKDRFSAERLKGVDSTLKIQPAELGDSAMYLCASSLGGGQGVYEQYFGPGTRLTVT.

The chain employs TRBV5-5 and TRBJ2-1; the D gene is possibly TRBD2 (5 bases). V shed 5 bases and J shed 10 bases, with 13 bases lying between them. Germline lookup yields CDR1 SGHKS and CDR2 YYEKEE (reference sequence). The CDR3 runs to 12 residues. The CDR3 DNA is TGTGCCAGCAGGTCCACTAGGGAAGAGCAGTTCTTC. It is translated as CASRSTREEQFF.

This clone was seen more than once but under ten times. The rearrangement joins TRBV6-5 to TRBJ1-6, with D possibly TRBD1 on 5 matching bases. With 0 bases removed from V and 5 bases from J, the gap between germline ends came to 8 bases. CDR3 size: 15 residues. CDR1 MNHEY and CDR2 SVGAGI come from the germline V gene. The CDR3 region is CASSYSGGNNSPLHF. The CDR3 nucleotides read TGTGCCAGCAGTTACTCGGGGGGGAATAATTCACCCCTCCACTTT.

This clone was seen once. V gene TRBV10-2 combines with J gene TRBJ1-2, with 9 bases lining up with TRBD1. Germline loops: CDR1 WSHSY, CDR2 SAAADI. The junction had 6 bases not matched to a gene; V was cut back by 7 bases and J by 3 bases. The CDR3 is 14 residues long. In nucleotides, the CDR3 is TGCGCCAGCACCAACAGGGGGCGAGACTATGGCTACACCTTC. Protein: CASTNRGRDYGYTF.

The V call is TRBV27, the J call TRBJ1-2, with TRBD1 matching over 8 bases. V was clipped by 5 bases and J by 7 bases; unmatched bases: 9. Germline V gives CDR1 MNHEY, CDR2 SMNVEV (reference sequence). The CDR3 contains 14 residues. CDR3 sequence reads: CASSPADRGGGYTF. Here the CDR3 DNA reads TGTGCCAGCAGTCCTGCCGACAGGGGAGGTGGCTACACCTTC.

V usage is TRBV18 and J usage is TRBJ1-1; no clear D gene. The CDR3 is made up of 15 amino acids. CDR1 and CDR2 (germline): KGHSH, LQKENI. Deletions cut 3 bases from V and 5 bases from J, with 16 bases between. CDR3 sequence: CASSPFEGGRTEAFF. Here the CDR3 DNA reads TGTGCCAGCTCACCTTTTGAGGGAGGGAGAACTGAAGCTTTCTTT. Complete variable domain (other parts from reference TRBV18 and TRBJ1-1): NAGVMQNPRHLVRRRGQEARLRCSPMKGHSHVYWYRQLPEEGLKFMVYLQKENIIDESGMPKERFSAEFPKEGPSILRIQQVVRGDSAAYFCASSPFEGGRTEAFFGQGTRLTVV.

The gene calls are TRBV21-1 and TRBJ2-3; the listed D gene, TRBD1, was not tested against the DNA. TRBV21-1 is listed as a pseudogene. The CDR3 is 14 amino acids. This chain's CDR3 is CASSKKGLTDTQYF. DNA of the CDR3: TGTGCCAGCAGCAAAAAGGGGCTCACAGATACGCAGTATTTT.

The chain carries TRBV3-1 (or the pseudogene TRBV3-2) and TRBJ2-5; unclear D gene. Trimming left V 5 bases short and J 1 base short, with 17 bases between. This CDR3 comprises 16 residues. Germline lookup yields CDR1 LGHDT and CDR2 YNNKEL (reference sequence). The DNA of the CDR3 is TGTGCCAGCAGCACGACCCGTGACGGGTCCCAAGAGACCCAGTACTTC. It is translated as CASSTTRDGSQETQYF.

The rearrangement links TRBV6-5 to TRBJ2-2; TRBD1 aligns across 8 bases. The CDR3 extends over 15 amino acids. The germline V gene has CDR1 MNHEY and CDR2 SVGAGI. The junction had 7 bases not matched to a gene; V was cut back by 4 bases and J by 6 bases. The CDR3 DNA sequence: TGTGCCAGCAGTTTGGGACAGGAAGGCTCCGGGGAGCTGTTTTTT. Protein: CASSLGQEGSGELFF.

V gene TRBV27 combines with J gene TRBJ2-1; 10 bases map to TRBD2. Unmatched junction bases numbered 3, after V lost 3 bases and J lost 10 bases. This CDR3 comprises 13 residues. Germline V gives CDR1 MNHEY, CDR2 SMNVEV (reference sequence). In nucleotides, the CDR3 is TGTGCCAGCAGTTTCGGACTAGCGGCGGAGCAGTTCTTC. Translating it yields CASSFGLAAEQFF.

This chain links TRBV28 with TRBJ1-4; D ambiguous. The germline V gene has CDR1 MDHEN and CDR2 SYDVKM. Trimming took 8 bases from V and 3 from J, leaving 10 bases between them. The CDR3 runs to 13 residues. The CDR3 reads CASRGYSNEKLFF. The CDR3 DNA is TGTGCCAGCCGAGGATACTCTAATGAAAAACTGTTTTTT.

The V call is TRBV18, the J call TRBJ2-7; perhaps TRBD1 as D (6 bases). The V end lost 5 bases, the J end lost 0 bases, and 14 bases lay between the germline ends. The germline gives CDR1 KGHSH, CDR2 LQKENI. The CDR3 sequence is 15 residues long. The CDR3 DNA reads TGTGCCAGCTCATCCTCAGGGGTGAGCTCCTACGAGCAGTACTTC. Its protein product is CASSSSGVSSYEQYF.

This chain uses TRBV6-2 or TRBV6-3 with TRBJ2-3, with TRBD2 matching 9 bases. Germline assignment: CDR1 MNHEY and CDR2 SVGEGT. Losses at the gene ends were 2 bases for V and 1 base for J; bases not matched to a gene: 10. The CDR3 spans 18 residues. The CDR3 coding sequence is TGTGCCAGCAGTTACGGAGGGACTAGCTGGAGGGGCACAGATACGCAGTATTTT. This sequence encodes CASSYGGTSWRGTDTQYF.